These 28 T cell receptor beta chains share one sample of origin, sequenced in a study of blood T cell repertoires in COVID-19. Data came from immunoSEQ multiplex PCR; TCRdb stores just in-frame clones and leaves some out. Of hundreds of thousands of clones in the sample, 87% are singletons; the top ten hold 2.2%. Material for sequencing was peripheral blood. Every receptor here comes from a woman between 50 and 59 years old who had recovered from COVID-19.

The chain couples TRBV12-3 or TRBV12-4 to TRBJ1-2, with D perhaps matching TRBD1 (6 bases). Trimming removed 2 bases at V and 2 bases at J, with 6 bases between. CDR3 length: 13 residues. CDR3 DNA sequence: TGTGCCAGCAGTTTAAGGGGGAACTATGGCTACACCTTC. It encodes CASSLRGNYGYTF.

The chain carries TRBV19 and TRBJ2-1; 13 nucleotides agree with TRBD2. CDR3 size: 18 residues. The germline V gene has CDR1 LNHDA and CDR2 SQIVND (reference sequence). The junction had 9 bases not matched to a gene; V was cut back by 5 bases and J by 2 bases. The CDR3 DNA follows: TGTGCCAGTAGTCCGAGACTAGCGGGAGGATTAACCTACAATGAGCAGTTCTTC. Its protein is CASSPRLAGGLTYNEQFF.

This clone was recorded only once. This chain connects TRBV6-6 to TRBJ1-1; D is ambiguous. Germline V CDR1 and CDR2: MNHNY, SVGAGI (reference sequence). The CDR3 is 14 residues long. Trimming shortened V by 0 bases and J by 0 bases, and 5 bases separated the two germline ends. In DNA, the CDR3 is TGTGCCAGCAGTTACTCTGTCATGAACACTGAAGCTTTCTTT. This encodes CASSYSVMNTEAFF.

The chain employs TRBV11-2 and TRBJ1-2; the match to TRBD1 covers 8 bases. Germline CDR1 and CDR2: SGHAT and FQNNGV. Trimming took 5 bases from V and 5 from J; bases not matched to a gene: 7. The length of the CDR3 is 14 residues. As DNA, the CDR3 is TGTGCCAGCAGCCAGGATCGACAGGGGTATGGCTACACCTTC. Translating gives CASSQDRQGYGYTF.

CDR3 sequence (DNA): TGTGCCAGCAGTTCCCGGGACAGAGCCTACGAGCAGTACTTC. Protein: CASSSRDRAYEQYF. This chain links TRBV6-5 with TRBJ2-7; 7 positions match TRBD1. V gave up 4 bases and J gave up 2 bases; unmatched junction bases: 5. CDR1 is MNHEY and CDR2 is SVGAGI in the germline V gene. This CDR3 comprises 14 residues.

The chain joins TRBV30 to TRBJ1-2; D may be TRBD1 (5 bases). V was clipped by 3 bases and J by 8 bases, with 13 bases between them. The CDR3 is 12 residues long. Germline CDR1 reads GTSNPN; CDR2 reads SVGIG (reference sequence). CDR3 amino acids: CAWRGPSGGYTF. The CDR3 DNA is TGTGCCTGGAGGGGGCCAAGCGGGGGCTACACCTTC.

The rearrangement links TRBV19 to TRBJ1-2; D is unresolved. Trimming left V 5 bases short and J 4 bases short, with 14 bases between. Germline CDR1 LNHDA, CDR2 SQIVND (reference sequence). This CDR3 region has 14 residues. DNA for the CDR3: TGTGCCAGTAGTCCGAGTAGCCTCTTCTATGGCTACACCTTC. Its translation is CASSPSSLFYGYTF.

The gene calls are TRBV7-2 and TRBJ1-1, with 10 nucleotides matching TRBD1. The germline V gene has CDR1 SGHTA and CDR2 FQGNSA. Losses at the gene ends were 4 bases for V and 4 bases for J; bases not matched to a gene: 0. CDR3 length: 13 residues. CDR3: CASSWTGGTEAFF. The CDR3 DNA is TGTGCCAGCAGCTGGACAGGGGGCACTGAAGCTTTCTTT.

V is TRBV18 and J is TRBJ1-3, with a possible D match to TRBD1 (5 bases). Per germline, CDR1 KGHSH and CDR2 LQKENI. V dropped 3 bases and J dropped 0 bases, with 9 bases sitting between them. The CDR3 has 15 amino acids. DNA for the CDR3: TGTGCCAGCTCACCTACAGGAAGCTCTGGAAACACCATATATTTT. Its protein is CASSPTGSSGNTIYF.

The chain is built from TRBV6-1 and TRBJ2-1; 7 bases line up with TRBD1. V lost 8 bases to trimming and J lost 4 bases; unmatched junction nucleotides: 11. The length of the CDR3 is 15 residues. Germline V gene sequence: CDR1 MNHNS, CDR2 SASEGT. For the CDR3, the DNA is TGTGCCAGCGCGAACGGAAGGGGGCCTTACAATGAGCAGTTCTTC. Translation: CASANGRGPYNEQFF.

The chain is built from TRBV6-1 and TRBJ1-3, with D unclear. CDR3 size: 13 residues. V lost 3 bases and J 4 bases, leaving 7 bases between the germline ends. The germline V gene encodes CDR1 MNHNS and CDR2 SASEGT. The CDR3 protein is CASSDSIGNTIYF. The DNA for the CDR3 is TGTGCCAGCAGTGATTCTATCGGAAACACCATATATTTT.

This chain links TRBV12-5 with TRBJ1-1, with 7 bases aligning to TRBD1. The CDR3 runs 15 residues. V was pared by 1 base and J by 4 bases, with 6 bases of the junction left unmatched. Germline assignment: CDR1 LGHNT and CDR2 FRNRAP. The CDR3 region has the DNA TGTGCTAGTGGTTTGGCCCGGGGACAGACCACTGAAGCTTTCTTT. It is translated as CASGLARGQTTEAFF.

The rearrangement uses TRBV10-3 and TRBJ2-2; D might be TRBD2 (5 bases). The CDR3 is 16 residues long. The germline V gene encodes CDR1 ENHRY and CDR2 SYGVKD. Trimming removed 6 bases from V and 0 bases from J, with 14 bases in between. As DNA, the CDR3 is TGTGCCATCAGCCCAATAGGAGCGGCGAACACCGGGGAGCTGTTTTTT. It yields the protein CAISPIGAANTGELFF.

The rearrangement links TRBV6-4 to TRBJ2-1, with 9 positions matching TRBD2. The V segment lost 5 bases and the J segment 2 bases; nucleotides outside the gene matches: 7. This CDR3 contains 16 residues. Germline V gives CDR1 MRHNA, CDR2 SNTAGT. CDR3 nucleotide sequence: TGTGCCAGCAGTCCGTTGGCGGGAGGGACCTACAATGAGCAGTTCTTC. Amino acids: CASSPLAGGTYNEQFF.

The gene calls are TRBV6-5 and TRBJ1-2; TRBD1 is a possible D gene (6 bases). The germline CDR1 and CDR2 sequences are MNHEY and SVGAGI. The CDR3 has 13 residues. Trimming removed 9 bases at V and 2 bases at J, with 13 bases between. CDR3 sequence: CASRPGVNYGYTF. The CDR3 DNA reads as TGTGCCAGTCGTCCAGGGGTAAACTATGGCTACACCTTC.

The V and J genes are TRBV5-1 and TRBJ2-1, with TRBD2 matching 9 bases. CDR1 is SGHRS and CDR2 is YFSETQ in the germline V gene. The CDR3 totals 14 residues. V trimming: 5 bases; J trimming: 8 bases; junction bases outside the gene matches: 8. CDR3 nucleotides: TGCGCCAGCAGATTTGGACTAGCGTCGGATGAGCAGTTCTTC. Residues: CASRFGLASDEQFF.

The chain carries TRBV9 and TRBJ2-5, with unresolved D. This CDR3 comprises 15 residues. Per germline, CDR1 SGDLS and CDR2 YYNGEE. With 0 bases removed from V and 7 bases from J, the gap between germline ends came to 16 bases. CDR3 in DNA: TGTGCCAGCAGCGTAGACCGAAACTCCGGCGGGACCCAGTACTTC. This sequence encodes CASSVDRNSGGTQYF.

DNA for the CDR3: TGTGCCACCAGCACCCATCGGGACAGGGCCTACGAGCAGTACTTC. Translating it yields CATSTHRDRAYEQYF. The rearrangement uses TRBV15 and TRBJ2-7; the match to TRBD1 covers 9 bases. CDR3 length equals 15 residues. The germline V gene has CDR1 LNHNV and CDR2 YYDKDF (reference sequence). The V and J ends lost 4 bases and 2 bases, in that order; junction bases with no gene match: 6.

The genes are TRBV5-1 and TRBJ1-2; a possible D gene is TRBD1 (5 bases). The CDR3 is 14 amino acids. Per the germline V gene, CDR1 is SGHRS and CDR2 is YFSETQ. V was clipped by 4 bases and J by 2 bases, with 12 bases between them. The CDR3 here is CASSPGDLNYGYTF. CDR3 in DNA: TGCGCCAGCAGCCCGGGGGACCTGAACTATGGCTACACCTTC.

This clone was found a few times. The chain employs TRBV11-2 and TRBJ1-1, with D possibly TRBD1 on 6 matching bases. Per germline, CDR1 SGHAT and CDR2 FQNNGV. Trimming shortened V by 0 bases and J by 12 bases, and 14 bases separated the two germline ends. This CDR3 has 13 residues. This CDR3 reads CASSLDLGRGTFF. For the CDR3, the DNA is TGTGCCAGCAGCTTAGATCTTGGCAGGGGAACTTTCTTT.

The chain recombines TRBV20-1 with TRBJ2-5; 9 nucleotides agree with TRBD1. The V segment lost 3 bases and the J segment 3 bases; nucleotides outside the gene matches: 2. This CDR3 has 13 amino acids. Germline values: CDR1 DFQATT, CDR2 SNEGSKA (reference sequence). The CDR3 here is CSASTGGKETQYF. DNA for the CDR3: TGCAGTGCTAGTACAGGGGGCAAAGAGACCCAGTACTTC.

The chain couples TRBV7-2 to TRBJ2-1; 7 nucleotides align to TRBD2. Looked up from germline, CDR1 is SGHTA and CDR2 is FQGNSA. CDR3 size: 15 residues. V lost 0 bases and J lost 2; bases outside the gene matches: 1. Written as DNA, the CDR3 is TGTGCCAGCAGCTTAGCGGGAGGGCCCTACAATGAGCAGTTCTTC. As protein: CASSLAGGPYNEQFF.

This clone was seen only once. The CDR3 region has the DNA TGTGCCAGCAGCGCCACCCGTTCGGCCAGACTTAACTATGGCTACACCTTC. It codes for CASSATRSARLNYGYTF. The chain joins TRBV7-2 to TRBJ1-2; D is undetermined. Germline-derived CDR1 and CDR2 are SGHTA and FQGNSA. Trimming cost V 5 bases and J 1 base, with 20 bases left between them. This CDR3 has 17 residues.

V and J are TRBV27 and TRBJ2-7; TRBD1 matches at 10 bases. The CDR3 is made up of 20 amino acids. The V segment lost 0 bases and the J segment 2 bases; nucleotides outside the gene matches: 16. CDR1 MNHEY and CDR2 SMNVEV come from the germline V gene (reference sequence). CDR3 residues: CASSLSRRPRDRGLPYEQYF. CDR3 coding DNA: TGTGCCAGCAGTTTATCTCGTAGGCCAAGAGACAGGGGGCTTCCCTACGAGCAGTACTTC.

This clone was seen once. This chain connects TRBV7-2 to TRBJ1-4; D remains ambiguous. Trimming removed 1 base from V and 0 bases from J, with 6 bases in between. This CDR3 region has 15 residues. Germline-derived CDR1 and CDR2 are SGHTA and FQGNSA. For the CDR3, the DNA is TGTGCCAGCAGCTTAGACAGAGCAACTAATGAAAAACTGTTTTTT. Protein: CASSLDRATNEKLFF.

The chain has TRBV7-8 and TRBJ2-6; D gene uncertain. CDR1 and CDR2 (germline): SGHVS, FQNEAQ. The CDR3 spans 16 residues. The V end was cut by 4 bases, the J end by 3 bases, with 13 bases between. Here the CDR3 reads CASSSASYGGANVLTF. Written as DNA, the CDR3 is TGTGCCAGCAGCTCAGCGAGTTACGGTGGGGCCAACGTCCTGACTTTC.

This sequence joins TRBV7-9 and TRBJ2-1; D is uncertain. Trimming removed 2 bases from V and 11 bases from J, with 22 bases in between. The length of the CDR3 is 16 residues. Germline V gene sequence: CDR1 SEHNR, CDR2 FQNEAQ (reference sequence). Written as DNA, the CDR3 is TGTGCCAGCAGCTTACAGTCGAGGTACTATCCTCTCAAGCAGTTCTTC. It yields the protein CASSLQSRYYPLKQFF.

V and J are TRBV11-3 and TRBJ2-7; TRBD1 is a possible D gene (6 bases). CDR3 length: 13 amino acids. The germline V gene encodes CDR1 SGHNT and CDR2 YENEEA. The germline V and J ends were trimmed by 3 bases and 6 bases, with 12 bases remaining between them. CDR3 region: CASSLNRVSEQYF. The CDR3 nucleotides read TGTGCCAGCAGCTTGAACAGGGTGAGCGAGCAGTACTTC.